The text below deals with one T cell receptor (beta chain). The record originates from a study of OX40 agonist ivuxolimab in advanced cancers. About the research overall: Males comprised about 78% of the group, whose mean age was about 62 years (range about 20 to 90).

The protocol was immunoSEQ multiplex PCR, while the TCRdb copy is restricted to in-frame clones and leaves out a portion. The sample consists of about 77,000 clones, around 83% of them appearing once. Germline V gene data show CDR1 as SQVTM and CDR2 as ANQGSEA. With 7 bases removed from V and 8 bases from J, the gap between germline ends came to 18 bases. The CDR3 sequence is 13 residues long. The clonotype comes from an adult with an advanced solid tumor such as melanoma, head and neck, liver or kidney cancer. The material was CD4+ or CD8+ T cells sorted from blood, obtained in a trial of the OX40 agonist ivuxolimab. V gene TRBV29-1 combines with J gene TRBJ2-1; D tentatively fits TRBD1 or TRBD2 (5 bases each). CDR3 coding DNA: TGCAGCGCCTCCGGGGCCCAGGCACATGAGCAGTTCTTC. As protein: CSASGAQAHEQFF.